This TCR beta chain was observed in a study of CD8 T cells in Susac syndrome. From blood CD8+ and CD4+ T cells, TCR beta sequences were generated. General study points: Individuals included in the TCR sequencing and HLA analysis were acknowledged by the study to be relatively few in number.

With respect to this clonotype: Its antigen remains unidentified.

This CDR3 is built from 15 residues. The V end was cut by 4 bases, the J end by 5 bases, with 17 bases between. The RNA input was about 0.5 to 1 ug, and it was reverse transcribed with random hexamers. Amplification of TCR beta CDR3 used immunoSEQ multiplex PCR across 54 Vbeta and 13 Jbeta. TCRdb reanalysed the immunoSEQ multiplex PCR reads using MiXCR and keeps one entry per CDR3 protein. The data show 95,000 to 150,000 distinct CDR3 sequences, with more than 80% seen just once and approximately 0.31% held by the top ten. This rearrangement joins TRBV12-3 or TRBV12-4 to TRBJ2-5, with D perhaps given as TRBD1 or TRBD2 (5 bases each). The receptor was derived from a human donor with multiple sclerosis. Sequenced sample: CD8+ T cells from PBMCs. The CDR3 bases are TGTGCCAGCAGTTCACCAGGGACCTTGGGGGAGACCCAGTACTTC. Residues: CASSSPGTLGETQYF.